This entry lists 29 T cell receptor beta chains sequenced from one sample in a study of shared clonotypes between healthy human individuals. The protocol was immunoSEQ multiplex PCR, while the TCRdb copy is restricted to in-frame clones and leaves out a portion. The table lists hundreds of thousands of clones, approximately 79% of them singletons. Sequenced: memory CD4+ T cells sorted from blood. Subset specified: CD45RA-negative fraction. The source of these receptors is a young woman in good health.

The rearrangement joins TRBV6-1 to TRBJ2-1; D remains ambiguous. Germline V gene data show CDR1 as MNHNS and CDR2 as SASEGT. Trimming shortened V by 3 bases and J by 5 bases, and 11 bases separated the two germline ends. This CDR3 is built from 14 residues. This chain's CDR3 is CASSDSGRNNEQFF. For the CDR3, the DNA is TGTGCCAGCAGTGACTCAGGACGGAACAATGAGCAGTTCTTC.

CDR3 in DNA: TGCGCCAGCAGCTTGGAATCCCGTTACACCTCAGATACGCAGTATTTT. This translates into CASSLESRYTSDTQYF. The rearrangement uses TRBV5-1 and TRBJ2-3, with D unclear. The V gene lost 0 bases and the J gene lost 4 bases, with 15 bases spanning the gap. The length of the CDR3 is 16 residues. Germline V gene data show CDR1 as SGHRS and CDR2 as YFSETQ. Drawing the rest from reference TRBV5-1 and TRBJ2-3, the complete variable domain is KAGVTQTPRYLIKTRGQQVTLSCSPISGHRSVSWYQQTPGQGLQFLFEYFSETQRNKGNFPGRFSGRQFSNSRSEMNVSTLELGDSALYLCASSLESRYTSDTQYFGPGTRLTVL.

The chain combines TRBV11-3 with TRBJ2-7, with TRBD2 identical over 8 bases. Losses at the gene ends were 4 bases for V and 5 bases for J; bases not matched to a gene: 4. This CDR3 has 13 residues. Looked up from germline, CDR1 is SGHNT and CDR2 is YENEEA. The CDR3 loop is CASSSRGGHEQYF. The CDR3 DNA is TGTGCCAGCAGCTCTCGGGGGGGTCACGAGCAGTACTTC.

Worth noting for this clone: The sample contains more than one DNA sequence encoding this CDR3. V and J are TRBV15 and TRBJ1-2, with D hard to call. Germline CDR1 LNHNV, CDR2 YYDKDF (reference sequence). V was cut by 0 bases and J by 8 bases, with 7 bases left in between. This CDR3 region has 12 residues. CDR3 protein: CATSRDPEGYTF. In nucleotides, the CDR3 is TGTGCCACCAGCAGAGATCCCGAAGGCTACACCTTC.

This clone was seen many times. The CDR3 nucleotides are TGTGCCAGCAGCCGGGGCCCCAGCTCGTACACTGAAGCTTTCTTT. As protein: CASSRGPSSYTEAFF. The chain combines TRBV7-7 with TRBJ1-1, with TRBD1 as a possible D gene (5 bases). This CDR3 comprises 15 residues. The germline V and J ends were trimmed by 5 bases and 3 bases, with 16 bases remaining between them. Per germline, CDR1 SSHAT and CDR2 FNYEAQ (reference sequence).

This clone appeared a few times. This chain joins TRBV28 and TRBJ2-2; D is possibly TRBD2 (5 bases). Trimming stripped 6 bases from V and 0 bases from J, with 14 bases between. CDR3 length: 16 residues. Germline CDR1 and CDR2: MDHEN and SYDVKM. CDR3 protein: CASRSGQRTNTGELFF. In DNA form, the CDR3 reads TGTGCCAGCAGATCTGGGCAGCGGACGAACACCGGGGAGCTGTTTTTT.

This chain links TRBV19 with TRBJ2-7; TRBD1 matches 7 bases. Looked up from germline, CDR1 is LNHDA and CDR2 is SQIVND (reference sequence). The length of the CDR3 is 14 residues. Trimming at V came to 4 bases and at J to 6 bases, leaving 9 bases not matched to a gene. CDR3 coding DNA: TGTGCCAGTAGTACGATCCGACAGGGCGGCGAGCAGTACTTC. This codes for CASSTIRQGGEQYF.

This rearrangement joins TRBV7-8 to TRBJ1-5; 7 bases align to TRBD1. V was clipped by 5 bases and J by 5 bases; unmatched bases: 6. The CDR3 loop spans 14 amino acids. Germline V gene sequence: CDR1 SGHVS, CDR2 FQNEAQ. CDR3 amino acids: CASSRDSVDQPQHF. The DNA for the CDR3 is TGTGCCAGCAGCCGGGACAGTGTCGATCAGCCCCAGCATTTT. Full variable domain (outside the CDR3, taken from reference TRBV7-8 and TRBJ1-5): GAGVSQSPRYKVAKRGQDVALRCDPISGHVSLFWYQQALGQGPEFLTYFQNEAQLDKSGLPSDRFFAERPEGSVSTLKIQRTQQEDSAVYLCASSRDSVDQPQHFGDGTRLSIL.

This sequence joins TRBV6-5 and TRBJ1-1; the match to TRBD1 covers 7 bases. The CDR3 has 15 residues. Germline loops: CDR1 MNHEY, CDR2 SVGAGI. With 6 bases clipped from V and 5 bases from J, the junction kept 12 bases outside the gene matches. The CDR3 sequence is CASRPIIQGGTEAFF. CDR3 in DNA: TGTGCCAGCAGACCCATTATCCAGGGGGGAACTGAAGCTTTCTTT.

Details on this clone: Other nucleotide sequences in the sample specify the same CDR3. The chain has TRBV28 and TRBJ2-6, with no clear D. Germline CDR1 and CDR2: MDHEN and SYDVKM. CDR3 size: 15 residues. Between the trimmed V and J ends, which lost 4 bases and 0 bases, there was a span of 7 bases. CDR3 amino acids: CASSSGGSGANVLTF. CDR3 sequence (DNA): TGTGCCAGCAGTTCCGGCGGCTCTGGGGCCAACGTCCTGACTTTC.

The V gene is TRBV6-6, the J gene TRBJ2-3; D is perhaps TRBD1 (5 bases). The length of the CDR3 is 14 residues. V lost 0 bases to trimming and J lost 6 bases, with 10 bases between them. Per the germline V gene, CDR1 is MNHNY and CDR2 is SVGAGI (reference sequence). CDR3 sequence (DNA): TGTGCCAGCAGTTACTCGACAGACAGTGATACGCAGTATTTT. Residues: CASSYSTDSDTQYF.

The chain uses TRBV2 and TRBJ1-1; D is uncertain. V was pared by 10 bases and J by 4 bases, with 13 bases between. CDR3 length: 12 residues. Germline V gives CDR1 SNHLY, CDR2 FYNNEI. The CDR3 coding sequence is TGTGCCACCGACATGGGTTCCACTGAAGCTTTCTTT. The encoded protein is CATDMGSTEAFF.

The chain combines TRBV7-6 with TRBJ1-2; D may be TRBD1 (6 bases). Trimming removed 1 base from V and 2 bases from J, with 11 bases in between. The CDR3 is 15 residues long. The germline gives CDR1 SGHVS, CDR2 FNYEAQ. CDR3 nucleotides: TGTGCCAGCAGCTTAGGACAGGTCAGGAACTATGGCTACACCTTC. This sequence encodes CASSLGQVRNYGYTF.

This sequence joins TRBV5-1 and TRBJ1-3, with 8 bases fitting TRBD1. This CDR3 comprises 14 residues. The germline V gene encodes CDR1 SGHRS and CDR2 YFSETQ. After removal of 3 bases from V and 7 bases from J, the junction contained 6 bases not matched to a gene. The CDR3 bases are TGCGCCAGCAGCTCGGACAGGGCATGGAACACCATATATTTT. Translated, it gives CASSSDRAWNTIYF.

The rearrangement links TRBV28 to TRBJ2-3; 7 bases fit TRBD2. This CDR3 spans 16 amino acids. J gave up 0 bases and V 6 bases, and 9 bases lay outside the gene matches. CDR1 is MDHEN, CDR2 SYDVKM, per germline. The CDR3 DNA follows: TGTGCCAGCAGATCCAGCACAGCGGGAAGCACAGATACGCAGTATTTT. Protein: CASRSSTAGSTDTQYF.

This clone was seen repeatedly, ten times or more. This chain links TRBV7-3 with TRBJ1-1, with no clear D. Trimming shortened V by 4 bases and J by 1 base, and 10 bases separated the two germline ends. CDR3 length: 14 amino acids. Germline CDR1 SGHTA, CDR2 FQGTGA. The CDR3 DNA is TGTGCCAGCAGCTCGCAAGGTGGGAACACTGAAGCTTTCTTT. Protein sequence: CASSSQGGNTEAFF.

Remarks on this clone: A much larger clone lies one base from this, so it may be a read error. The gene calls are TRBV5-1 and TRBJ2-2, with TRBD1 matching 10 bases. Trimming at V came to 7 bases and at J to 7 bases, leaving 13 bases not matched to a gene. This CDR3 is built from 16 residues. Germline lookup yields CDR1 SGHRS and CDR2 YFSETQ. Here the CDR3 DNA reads TGCGCCAGCCAATTAGGGGGACAGGGGTCCCGCGGGGAGCTGTTTTTT. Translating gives CASQLGGQGSRGELFF.

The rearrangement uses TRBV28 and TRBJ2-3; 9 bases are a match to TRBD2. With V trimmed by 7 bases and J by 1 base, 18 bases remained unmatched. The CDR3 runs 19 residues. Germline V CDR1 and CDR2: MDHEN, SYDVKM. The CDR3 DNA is TGTGCCAGCACCCCCGGAGGAGCGGGGGGTGAAGGGCGCACAGATACGCAGTATTTT. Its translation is CASTPGGAGGEGRTDTQYF.

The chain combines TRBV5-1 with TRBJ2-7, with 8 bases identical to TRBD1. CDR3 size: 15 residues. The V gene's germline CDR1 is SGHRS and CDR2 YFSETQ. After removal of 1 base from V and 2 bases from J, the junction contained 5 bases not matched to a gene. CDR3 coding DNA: TGCGCCAGCAGCTTGACCGGGACAGGCACCTACGAGCAGTACTTC. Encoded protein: CASSLTGTGTYEQYF.

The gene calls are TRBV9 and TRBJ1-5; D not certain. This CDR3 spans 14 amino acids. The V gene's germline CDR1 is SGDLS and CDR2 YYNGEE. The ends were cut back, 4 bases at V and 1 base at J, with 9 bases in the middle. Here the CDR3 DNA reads TGTGCCAGCAGCCCTGAAGTGAGCAATCAGCCCCAGCATTTT. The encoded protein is CASSPEVSNQPQHF.

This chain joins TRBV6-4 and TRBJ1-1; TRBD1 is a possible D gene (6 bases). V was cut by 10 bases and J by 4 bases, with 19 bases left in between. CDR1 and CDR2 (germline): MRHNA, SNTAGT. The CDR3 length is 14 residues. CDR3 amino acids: CATAPRGVATEAFF. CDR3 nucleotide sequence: TGTGCCACCGCGCCCAGGGGAGTGGCCACTGAAGCTTTCTTT.

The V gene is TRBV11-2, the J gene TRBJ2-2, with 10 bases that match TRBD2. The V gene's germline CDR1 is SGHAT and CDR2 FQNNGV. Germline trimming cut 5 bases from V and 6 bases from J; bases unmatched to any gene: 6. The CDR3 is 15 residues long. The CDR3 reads CASSPELAGAGELFF. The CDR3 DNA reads TGTGCCAGCAGCCCAGAGCTAGCGGGAGCCGGGGAGCTGTTTTTT.

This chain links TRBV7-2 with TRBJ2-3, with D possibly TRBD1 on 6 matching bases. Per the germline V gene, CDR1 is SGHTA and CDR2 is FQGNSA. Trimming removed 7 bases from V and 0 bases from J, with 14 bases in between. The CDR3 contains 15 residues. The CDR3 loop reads CASNLWGPSTDTQYF. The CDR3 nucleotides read TGTGCCAGCAATCTTTGGGGGCCCAGCACAGATACGCAGTATTTT.

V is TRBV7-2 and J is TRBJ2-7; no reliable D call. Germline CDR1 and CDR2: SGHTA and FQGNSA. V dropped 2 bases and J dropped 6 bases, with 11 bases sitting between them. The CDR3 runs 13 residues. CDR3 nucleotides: TGTGCCAGCAGCTTAAGCACAGTAGCCGAGCAGTACTTC. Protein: CASSLSTVAEQYF.

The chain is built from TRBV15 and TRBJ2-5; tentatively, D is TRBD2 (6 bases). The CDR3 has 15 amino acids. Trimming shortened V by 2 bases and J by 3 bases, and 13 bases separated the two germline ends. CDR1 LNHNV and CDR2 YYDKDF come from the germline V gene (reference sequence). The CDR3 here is CATSRRGLTEETQYF. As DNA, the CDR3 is TGTGCCACCAGCAGAAGGGGACTGACGGAAGAGACCCAGTACTTC.

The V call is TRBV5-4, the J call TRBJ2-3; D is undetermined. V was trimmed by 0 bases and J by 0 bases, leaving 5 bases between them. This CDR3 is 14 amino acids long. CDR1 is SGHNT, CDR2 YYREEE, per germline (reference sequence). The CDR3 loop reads CASSLDRSTDTQYF. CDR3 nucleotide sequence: TGTGCCAGCAGCTTGGATCGTAGCACAGATACGCAGTATTTT.

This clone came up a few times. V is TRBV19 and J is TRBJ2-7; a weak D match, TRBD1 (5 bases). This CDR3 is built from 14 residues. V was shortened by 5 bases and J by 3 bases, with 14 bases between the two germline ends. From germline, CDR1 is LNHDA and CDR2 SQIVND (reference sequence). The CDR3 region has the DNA TGTGCCAGTAGTCCACCAGGGTATCTCTACGAGCAGTACTTC. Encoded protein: CASSPPGYLYEQYF.

The CDR3 coding sequence is TGTGCCAGTAGTATCGGCAGGGGGCTGTACAATCAGCCCCAGCATTTT. It encodes CASSIGRGLYNQPQHF. V usage is TRBV19 and J usage is TRBJ1-5; 8 bases are shared with TRBD1. The CDR3 is 16 residues long. Germline V CDR1 and CDR2: LNHDA, SQIVND (reference sequence). The V segment lost 3 bases and the J segment 3 bases; nucleotides outside the gene matches: 7.

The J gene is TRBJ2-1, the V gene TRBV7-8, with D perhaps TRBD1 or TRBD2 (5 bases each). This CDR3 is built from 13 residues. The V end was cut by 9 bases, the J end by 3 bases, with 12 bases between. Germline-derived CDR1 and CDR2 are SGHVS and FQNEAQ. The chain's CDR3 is CASTGTDYNEQFF. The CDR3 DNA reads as TGTGCCAGTACCGGGACCGACTACAATGAGCAGTTCTTC.